This TCR beta chain came from a study of T cells in Graves' hyperthyroidism and ophthalmopathy. Study results and limitations: A model built on 13 V-J features separated ophthalmopathy from stable hyperthyroidism. The model identified upcoming ophthalmopathy a median about six months ahead of onset.

Patients aged 18 to 65 had newly diagnosed hyperthyroidism that had lasted under 2 months. Notes on this clonotype: What it binds is not known.

RNA transcripts were the template for amplifying TCR beta CDR3 regions. The primer set for the first-round RT-PCR of the TCR CDR3 was HTBI. TCRdb ran MiXCR on the multiplex PCR reads and lists one entry per CDR3 protein. This repertoire shows approximately 510,000 distinct CDR3 sequences, roughly 20% found once; its top ten account for more than 20%. The clonotype originates from a man aged 18 to 30 with Graves' hyperthyroidism. Specimen: blood.

The CDR3 spells CASSSGTSSYNEQFF. The CDR3 nucleotides read TGTGCCAGCAGTTCCGGGACAAGCTCCTACAATGAGCAGTTCTTC. The chain employs TRBV28 and TRBJ2-1; D may be TRBD1 (6 bases). The CDR3 spans 15 residues. Per the germline V gene, CDR1 is MDHEN and CDR2 is SYDVKM. V dropped 4 bases and J dropped 0 bases, with 10 bases sitting between them.